Each of the 32 T cell receptor beta chains below was sequenced from the same sample in a study of T cell repertoires in cytomegalovirus infection. MiXCR, applied by TCRdb to the reads, yields one record per CDR3 protein. The sample carries 200,000 to 250,000 distinct CDR3 sequences, over 20% recorded once. Sequencing was carried out using CD8+ T cells from PBMCs. The source is a human donor in good health (CMV status not recorded). Some clones in this sample may be carry-over from other donors' samples.

The chain has TRBV19 and TRBJ2-1; D is ambiguous. This CDR3 has 12 amino acids. CDR1 and CDR2 (germline): LNHDA, SQIVND (reference sequence). The ends were cut back, 3 bases at V and 9 bases at J, with 9 bases in the middle. The CDR3 nucleotides read TGTGCCAGTAGTATCTCGGTTAGTGAGCAGTTCTTC. Protein product: CASSISVSEQFF.

The chain has TRBV29-1 and TRBJ2-2; 7 bases fit TRBD1. There are 15 residues in the CDR3. The germline V gene encodes CDR1 SQVTM and CDR2 ANQGSEA. After removal of 5 bases from V and 5 bases from J, the junction contained 11 bases not matched to a gene. Here the CDR3 reads CSVTGTAEGTGELFF. In DNA, the CDR3 is TGCAGCGTTACCGGGACAGCTGAGGGTACCGGGGAGCTGTTTTTT.

The V call is TRBV15, the J call TRBJ1-2, with TRBD1 as a possible D gene (5 bases). Germline CDR1 reads LNHNV; CDR2 reads YYDKDF (reference sequence). V lost 7 bases and J 4 bases, leaving 19 bases between the germline ends. The CDR3 sequence is 15 residues long. The CDR3 sequence is CATTPGSGKFYGYTF. CDR3 nucleotide sequence: TGTGCCACCACCCCTGGGTCAGGGAAATTCTATGGCTACACCTTC.

Concerning this clonotype: The junction and the germline gene differ at one end; a read error may be behind it. The chain couples TRBV25-1 to TRBJ2-7; TRBD1 or TRBD2 may be the D gene (5 bases each). The CDR3 is made up of 15 amino acids. The V gene's germline CDR1 is MGHDK and CDR2 SYGVNS. CDR3 sequence (DNA): TGTGCCAGCAGGGGAACCGGGACCAACTCCTACGAGCGGTACTTC. The encoded protein is CASRGTGTNSYERYF.

This chain connects TRBV19 to TRBJ1-1, with 7 bases identical to TRBD1. The J segment lost 2 bases and the V segment lost 6 bases, leaving 12 bases of the junction unmatched. Looked up from germline, CDR1 is LNHDA and CDR2 is SQIVND (reference sequence). The CDR3 is 16 amino acids. CDR3 nucleotides: TGTGCCAGTAGCCTTTTGGGGGACAGCCTCAACACTGAAGCTTTCTTT. Amino acids: CASSLLGDSLNTEAFF.

CDR3 nucleotides: TGTGCCAGCAGCTTAGCGACGATTAATCAGCCCCAGCATTTT. Translating gives CASSLATINQPQHF. The chain couples TRBV7-9 to TRBJ1-5, with D unresolved. CDR3 length: 14 amino acids. V was cut by 0 bases and J by 4 bases, with 7 bases left in between. Germline CDR1 reads SEHNR; CDR2 reads FQNEAQ (reference sequence).

This clonotype was seen at least ten times. The chain carries TRBV11-3 and TRBJ2-1, with 8 nucleotides matching TRBD2. V shed 3 bases and J 8 bases; nucleotides not matched to a gene: 15. Per the germline V gene, CDR1 is SGHNT and CDR2 is YENEEA. The CDR3 consists of 17 residues. CDR3 protein: CASSFRAGGLGDDEQFF. The DNA of the CDR3 is TGTGCCAGCAGCTTCCGGGCGGGGGGACTCGGGGACGATGAGCAGTTCTTC. Full variable domain (missing parts from reference TRBV11-3 and TRBJ2-1): EAGVVQSPRYKIIEKKQPVAFWCNPISGHNTLYWYLQNLGQGPELLIRYENEEAVDDSQLPKDRFSAERLKGVDSTLKIQPAELGDSAVYLCASSFRAGGLGDDEQFFGPGTRLTVL.

The chain carries TRBV4-1 and TRBJ1-2, with D possibly being TRBD1 (5 bases). Germline V gene data show CDR1 as MGHRA and CDR2 as YSYEKL. The length of the CDR3 is 15 residues. The V gene lost 1 base and the J gene lost 4 bases, with 13 bases spanning the gap. The CDR3 reads CASSQAPGHVYGYTF. Here the CDR3 DNA reads TGCGCCAGCAGCCAAGCCCCAGGACATGTCTATGGCTACACCTTC.

This clonotype was observed a handful of times. The chain couples TRBV20-1 to TRBJ2-6; the D call may be TRBD1 or TRBD2 (5 bases each). V was pared by 1 base and J by 0 bases, with 13 bases between. In germline, CDR1 is DFQATT, CDR2 SNEGSKA (reference sequence). This CDR3 has 17 amino acids. CDR3: CSARGGGSSSGANVLTF. As DNA, the CDR3 is TGCAGTGCTAGAGGGGGCGGGTCGAGCTCTGGGGCCAACGTCCTGACTTTC.

This clonotype has at least ten counts. V and J are TRBV7-2 and TRBJ2-1, with 10 bases lining up with TRBD2. J gave up 5 bases and V 6 bases, and 7 bases lay outside the gene matches. The CDR3 totals 15 residues. CDR1 SGHTA and CDR2 FQGNSA come from the germline V gene. CDR3 in amino acids: CASRPSAGGDNEQFF. CDR3 DNA sequence: TGTGCCAGCAGACCGTCAGCGGGGGGGGACAATGAGCAGTTCTTC.

This clonotype was found a few times. The rearrangement links TRBV7-6 to TRBJ2-7, with D perhaps matching TRBD1 (6 bases). Germline CDR1 SGHVS, CDR2 FNYEAQ. This CDR3 is built from 14 residues. Deletions cut 5 bases from V and 3 bases from J, with 14 bases between. This CDR3 is CASSPQGGSYEQYF. As DNA, the CDR3 is TGTGCCAGCAGCCCCCAAGGGGGAAGCTACGAGCAGTACTTC.

The V call is TRBV6-5, the J call TRBJ1-1, with a possible D match to TRBD1 (6 bases). V was trimmed by 6 bases and J by 4 bases, leaving 12 bases between them. This CDR3 comprises 13 residues. Germline V lookup: CDR1 MNHEY, CDR2 SVGAGI. CDR3 DNA: TGTGCCAGCAGACCGACAGGCCTCACTGAAGCTTTCTTT. Its translation: CASRPTGLTEAFF.

The V call is TRBV30, the J call TRBJ2-6, with D uncertain. Germline V lookup: CDR1 GTSNPN, CDR2 SVGIG (reference sequence). The CDR3 contains 14 residues. V lost 1 base and J 0 bases, leaving 4 bases between the germline ends. CDR3 in DNA: TGTGCCTGGAGTGGTAGCTCTGGGGCCAACGTCCTGACTTTC. The encoded protein is CAWSGSSGANVLTF.

This clonotype has a count of ten or more. The chain uses TRBV7-6 and TRBJ2-2; 14 positions match TRBD2. The length of the CDR3 is 17 residues. V shed 5 bases, J shed 4 bases, and the junction held 6 bases outside the gene matches. CDR1 is SGHVS, CDR2 FNYEAQ, per germline. CDR3 in amino acids: CASSKYGTSGGTGELFF. The DNA of the CDR3 is TGTGCCAGCAGCAAATACGGGACTAGCGGGGGCACCGGGGAGCTGTTTTTT.

This clonotype occurred a few times. The chain employs TRBV24-1 and TRBJ2-2; D uncertain. Germline-derived CDR1 and CDR2 are KGHDR and SFDVKD. V was cut by 10 bases and J by 0 bases, with 8 bases left in between. This CDR3 is built from 13 residues. For the CDR3, the DNA is TGTGCCACGGCCGCACCGAACACCGGGGAGCTGTTTTTT. Translation gives CATAAPNTGELFF.

This clonotype appeared many times. The V and J genes are TRBV5-6 and TRBJ1-1; D remains unclear. The CDR3 runs to 14 residues. Germline CDR1 reads SGHDT; CDR2 reads YYEEEE. Deletions cut 4 bases from V and 1 base from J, with 11 bases between. The chain's CDR3 is CASSGFDQNTEAFF. The CDR3 region has the DNA TGTGCCAGCAGCGGGTTCGATCAGAACACTGAAGCTTTCTTT. Looking up the rest from reference TRBV5-6 and TRBJ1-1 gives the full variable domain: DAGVTQSPTHLIKTRGQQVTLRCSPKSGHDTVSWYQQALGQGPQFIFQYYEEEERQRGNFPDRFSGHQFPNYSSELNVNALLLGDSALYLCASSGFDQNTEAFFGQGTRLTVV.

This clonotype was observed at least ten times. The chain carries TRBV5-6 and TRBJ1-2, with 9 nucleotides matching TRBD1. J was trimmed by 4 bases and V by 4 bases; bases with no gene match: 11. This CDR3 has 16 amino acids. CDR1 is SGHDT, CDR2 YYEEEE, per germline. CDR3 loop: CASSNSGTGFGYGYTF. CDR3 nucleotides: TGTGCCAGCAGCAACTCCGGGACAGGGTTCGGCTATGGCTACACCTTC.

This clonotype was detected only a few times. This chain links TRBV19 with TRBJ2-7; TRBD1 aligns across 7 bases. Unmatched junction bases numbered 3, after V lost 1 base and J lost 6 bases. The CDR3 extends over 13 amino acids. CDR1 and CDR2 from the germline V gene are LNHDA and SQIVND (reference sequence). CDR3 DNA: TGTGCCAGTAGTATAGGGACAGGACGCGAGCAGTACTTC. Amino acid sequence: CASSIGTGREQYF.

This clonotype was seen many times. This chain joins TRBV4-2 and TRBJ1-1; D remains unclear. CDR1 is LGHNA, CDR2 YNFKEQ, per germline. CDR3 length: 13 amino acids. The germline V and J ends were trimmed by 1 base and 1 base, with 4 bases remaining between them. In DNA form, the CDR3 reads TGTGCCAGCAGCCAAGGGAGGAACACTGAAGCTTTCTTT. Amino acid sequence: CASSQGRNTEAFF.

Only a few counts were recorded for this clonotype. The gene calls are TRBV2 and TRBJ1-1, with 7 bases aligning to TRBD1. The CDR3 sequence is 14 residues long. Germline assignment: CDR1 SNHLY and CDR2 FYNNEI. V was pared by 6 bases and J by 6 bases, with 10 bases of the junction left unmatched. CDR3 protein: CASRATGATAEAFF. The CDR3 DNA reads TGTGCCAGCAGAGCTACAGGGGCAACGGCTGAAGCTTTCTTT.

The gene calls are TRBV7-9 and TRBJ1-2, with D maybe TRBD1 (6 bases). The CDR3 loop spans 13 amino acids. Trimming pared 5 bases from V and 10 bases from J, leaving 17 bases between. Germline-derived CDR1 and CDR2 are SEHNR and FQNEAQ (reference sequence). CDR3 residues: CASSTGTGGDYTF. CDR3 nucleotide sequence: TGTGCCAGCAGCACAGGGACGGGAGGAGACTACACCTTC.

This clonotype was recorded at least ten times. The chain has TRBV7-2 and TRBJ1-1, with D hard to call. Trimming shortened V by 5 bases and J by 1 base, and 14 bases separated the two germline ends. The CDR3 has 15 residues. Per germline, CDR1 SGHTA and CDR2 FQGNSA. CDR3 nucleotides: TGTGCCAGCAGCCTCCCTGGTCAGGCGAACACTGAAGCTTTCTTT. It translates to CASSLPGQANTEAFF.

Only a few counts were recorded for this clonotype. The chain employs TRBV7-9 and TRBJ1-3; D remains unclear. From germline, CDR1 is SEHNR and CDR2 FQNEAQ (reference sequence). The ends were cut back, 4 bases at V and 2 bases at J, with 15 bases in the middle. This CDR3 region has 16 residues. The CDR3 DNA reads as TGTGCCAGCAGCTCAGAGACGGGGATCACTGGAAACACCATATATTTT. This sequence encodes CASSSETGITGNTIYF.

This clonotype was found many times. The chain couples TRBV28 to TRBJ1-5; D remains ambiguous. This CDR3 contains 13 residues. Germline V gene lookup returns CDR1 MDHEN and CDR2 SYDVKM. Trimming pared 3 bases from V and 8 bases from J, leaving 11 bases between. CDR3 residues: CASSFIGGKPQHF. The CDR3 region has the DNA TGTGCCAGCAGTTTCATAGGCGGTAAGCCCCAGCATTTT.

The rearrangement links TRBV9 to TRBJ2-1; 9 bases are a match to TRBD2. V was pared by 0 bases and J by 10 bases, with 11 bases of the junction left unmatched. The germline gives CDR1 SGDLS, CDR2 YYNGEE. CDR3 size: 16 residues. Written as DNA, the CDR3 is TGTGCCAGCAGCGTAGTCCCGGCGGGGGGGCTATGGGAGCAGTTCTTC. Its protein is CASSVVPAGGLWEQFF. Looking up the rest from reference TRBV9 and TRBJ2-1 gives the full variable domain: DSGVTQTPKHLITATGQRVTLRCSPRSGDLSVYWYQQSLDQGLQFLIQYYNGEERAKGNILERFSAQQFPDLHSELNLSSLELGDSALYFCASSVVPAGGLWEQFFGPGTRLTVL.

The table lists this clonotype with a few counts. The CDR3 region has the DNA TGTGCCAGCAGTTTAAGACGGGGGGGTCTCTCTGAGACCCAGTACTTC. This codes for CASSLRRGGLSETQYF. The chain combines TRBV28 with TRBJ2-5; 8 positions agree with TRBD2. The germline gives CDR1 MDHEN, CDR2 SYDVKM. The CDR3 consists of 16 residues. V lost 2 bases to trimming and J lost 5 bases; unmatched junction nucleotides: 10.

The rearrangement uses TRBV6-5 and TRBJ2-3, with 9 bases aligning to TRBD2. CDR1 and CDR2 (germline): MNHEY, SVGAGI. CDR3 length: 14 residues. V shed 3 bases and J 4 bases; nucleotides not matched to a gene: 2. The chain's CDR3 is CASSYSGGSDTQYF. In nucleotides, the CDR3 is TGTGCCAGCAGTTATAGCGGGGGATCAGATACGCAGTATTTT.

This clonotype has at least ten counts. The V gene is TRBV5-1, the J gene TRBJ2-3, with D unresolved. CDR1 is SGHRS and CDR2 is YFSETQ in the germline V gene. The CDR3 length is 17 residues. V lost 0 bases and J lost 5, with 19 bases in between. The CDR3 nucleotides are TGCGCCAGCAGCTTGGAAGTGGGTAGTCGCTCACAAGATACGCAGTATTTT. This sequence encodes CASSLEVGSRSQDTQYF.

The table lists this clonotype with a few counts. The chain recombines TRBV25-1 with TRBJ1-4; 9 nucleotides line up with TRBD1. V gave up 6 bases and J gave up 8 bases; unmatched junction bases: 13. The V gene's germline CDR1 is MGHDK and CDR2 SYGVNS. The CDR3 extends over 16 amino acids. This CDR3 is CASSDFEGTGWEKLFF. The CDR3 DNA reads TGTGCCAGCAGCGACTTCGAAGGGACAGGGTGGGAAAAACTGTTTTTT.

A few counts support this clonotype. The rearrangement uses TRBV28 and TRBJ2-5; D tentatively fits TRBD1 or TRBD2 (5 bases each). CDR3 length: 11 amino acids. With 8 bases removed from V and 5 bases from J, the gap between germline ends came to 9 bases. The germline CDR1 and CDR2 sequences are MDHEN and SYDVKM. CDR3 coding DNA: TGTGCCAGCCTAGGGGAGGAGACCCAGTACTTC. It encodes CASLGEETQYF.

This chain joins TRBV28 and TRBJ2-7, with D perhaps matching TRBD1 or TRBD2 (6 bases each). V lost 4 bases to trimming and J lost 2 bases, with 15 bases between them. The CDR3 covers 15 residues. Germline V CDR1 and CDR2: MDHEN, SYDVKM. CDR3 protein: CASSSGRDMPYEQYF. The CDR3 DNA is TGTGCCAGCAGTTCTGGGCGGGACATGCCCTACGAGCAGTACTTC.

This clonotype was picked up many times. The chain links TRBV7-9 to TRBJ2-2; 9 nucleotides agree with TRBD1. CDR1 is SEHNR and CDR2 is FQNEAQ in the germline V gene (reference sequence). The CDR3 spans 17 residues. Trimming cost V 5 bases and J 3 bases; bases outside gene matches: 10. Written as DNA, the CDR3 is TGTGCCAGCAGCCTAGGCTGGGACAGGGTGTACACCGGGGAGCTGTTTTTT. Protein product: CASSLGWDRVYTGELFF.